This is a list of T cell receptor beta chains from one sample in a study of T cell responses to AZD1222 COVID-19 vaccine. The repertoire was sequenced with immunoSEQ multiplex PCR; TCRdb's copy has only in-frame clones and lacks some. Altogether 63,000 or so clones are present, about 85% being singletons, with the ten largest covering around a fifth. Sample: peripheral blood, taken on day 0 of AZD1222 vaccination. Source of these receptors: an adult in good health. Each CDR3 is given with its conserved first and last residue. The D gene is left open where the match is weak. Expanded clones are given a class, and other clones once, few, many or no size at all.

d_call | cdr3_length | clone_size | j_call | v_call | cdr3_aa | cdr3_nt
- | 16 | - | TRBJ2-7 | TRBV5-1 | CASGPTEVGQTYEQYF | TGCGCCAGCGGACCAACGGAAGTGGGCCAAACCTACGAGCAGTACTTC
TRBD1 | 16 | - | TRBJ2-7 | TRBV9 | CASSVAGTGGPYEQYF | TGTGCCAGCAGCGTAGCTGGGACAGGGGGTCCCTACGAGCAGTACTTC
- | 12 | - | TRBJ1-1 | TRBV25-1 | CASSAGARGAFF | TGTGCCAGCAGCGCCGGGGCCCGCGGAGCTTTCTTT
TRBD1 | 13 | - | TRBJ1-2 | TRBV14 | CASSQGTGAGYTF | TGTGCCAGCAGCCAAGGGACAGGGGCCGGCTACACCTTC
- | 17 | once | TRBJ1-6 | TRBV5-6 | CASSLRQSAYYNSPLHF | TGTGCCAGCAGCTTGCGTCAGTCGGCCTACTATAATTCACCCCTCCACTTT
- | 13 | - | TRBJ2-5 | TRBV5-1 | CASSLGREETQYF | TGCGCCAGCAGCTTGGGCAGGGAAGAGACCCAGTACTTC
- | 15 | - | TRBJ1-4 | TRBV4-1 | CASSQDQTAHEKLFF | TGCGCCAGCAGCCAAGACCAGACCGCCCATGAAAAACTGTTTTTT
- | 15 | - | TRBJ1-4 | TRBV3-1/TRBV3-2 | CASSQDPGRTEKLFF | TGTGCCAGCAGCCAGGACCCGGGACGTACCGAAAAACTGTTTTTT
TRBD1 | 16 | once | TRBJ2-2 | TRBV13 | CASSLDLQGRTGELFF | TGTGCCAGCAGCTTAGACCTACAGGGGAGAACCGGGGAGCTGTTTTTT
- | 14 | - | TRBJ1-5 | TRBV27 | CATMSWGINQPQHF | TGTGCCACCATGTCGTGGGGGATCAATCAGCCCCAGCATTTT
TRBD1 | 13 | once | TRBJ2-7 | TRBV2 | CASRDRGSYEQYF | TGTGCCAGCAGAGACAGGGGCTCCTACGAGCAGTACTTC
- | 15 | large | TRBJ2-7 | TRBV27 | CASSLLARGWNEQYF | TGTGCCAGCAGTTTATTAGCGAGGGGATGGAACGAGCAGTACTTC
TRBD1 | 15 | - | TRBJ1-4 | TRBV12-5 | CASALGGQLNEKLFF | TGTGCTAGTGCACTTGGGGGACAGCTTAATGAAAAACTGTTTTTT
- | 16 | - | TRBJ2-7 | TRBV7-8 | CASSLEFNPHSYEQYF | TGTGCCAGCAGCTTAGAATTCAACCCTCACTCCTACGAGCAGTACTTC
TRBD1 | 15 | - | TRBJ2-3 | TRBV6-5 | CASTLRGQGEDTQYF | TGTGCCAGCACCCTAAGAGGACAGGGGGAAGATACGCAGTATTTT
TRBD1 | 15 | - | TRBJ1-3 | TRBV19 | CASRPTGAVGNTIYF | TGTGCCAGTAGACCTACAGGGGCAGTCGGAAACACCATATATTTT
- | 12 | - | TRBJ1-2 | TRBV6-2/TRBV6-3 | CASSDTGNGYTF | TGTGCCAGCAGTGACACAGGAAATGGCTACACCTTC
TRBD2 | 14 | - | TRBJ2-1 | TRBV7-2 | CASAGRGGYNEQFF | TGTGCCAGCGCTGGGCGGGGGGGATACAATGAGCAGTTCTTC
- | 15 | - | TRBJ1-6 | TRBV6-5 | CASSVDNGYNSPLHF | TGTGCCAGCAGCGTTGACAATGGTTATAATTCACCCCTCCACTTT
TRBD2 | 14 | - | TRBJ2-7 | TRBV19 | CASNTGTTIYEQYF | TGTGCCAGTAACACCGGGACTACTATCTACGAGCAGTACTTC
TRBD1 | 15 | - | TRBJ2-1 | TRBV11-3 | CASSFGTGSFGEQFF | TGTGCCAGCAGCTTCGGGACAGGGAGTTTCGGTGAGCAGTTCTTC
TRBD1 | 15 | - | TRBJ1-5 | TRBV5-1 | CASSTSGTGEQPQHF | TGCGCCAGCAGCACCTCCGGGACAGGAGAACAGCCCCAGCATTTT
TRBD1 | 15 | - | TRBJ1-1 | TRBV6-5 | CASSYSRTGASKAFF | TGTGCCAGCAGTTACTCGAGGACAGGGGCGAGTAAAGCTTTCTTT